The 9 T cell receptor beta chains listed next were all sequenced from one sample in a study of control samples from healthy donors and cancer patients. TCRdb's copy holds only in-frame clones and misses some; the assay was immunoSEQ multiplex PCR. This table holds more than 15,000 clones, 85% to 90% found once. The material sequenced was PBMCs. Receptor source: a woman aged 60-70 years with head and neck cancer.

This chain uses TRBV18 with TRBJ2-7; TRBD1 aligns across 7 bases. The germline V gene has CDR1 KGHSH and CDR2 LQKENI. The junction had 5 bases not matched to a gene; V was cut back by 3 bases and J by 3 bases. This CDR3 is 14 amino acids long. The CDR3 DNA is TGTGCCAGCTCACCTGGGACAGCCAACTACGAGCAGTACTTC. Translation: CASSPGTANYEQYF.

The CDR3 region has the DNA TGTGCCAGCAGCTCTCGGACAGGAGGGTTTAATGAAAAACTGTTTTTT. This sequence encodes CASSSRTGGFNEKLFF. This chain connects TRBV4-2 to TRBJ1-4, with 7 bases identical to TRBD1. Germline lookup yields CDR1 LGHNA and CDR2 YNFKEQ. The ends lost 5 bases at V and 4 bases at J; junction bases unmatched: 10. The CDR3 sequence is 16 residues long.

The chain couples TRBV3-1 (or the pseudogene TRBV3-2) to TRBJ1-3; the match to TRBD1 covers 10 bases. Germline trimming cut 1 base from V and 2 bases from J; bases unmatched to any gene: 5. This CDR3 comprises 17 residues. The germline V gene encodes CDR1 LGHDT and CDR2 YNNKEL (reference sequence). The CDR3 loop reads CASSQATGGWPGNTIYF. For the CDR3, the DNA is TGTGCCAGCAGCCAAGCGACAGGGGGCTGGCCTGGAAACACCATATATTTT.

The chain joins TRBV10-3 to TRBJ1-2; maybe TRBD1 (5 bases). Germline V gene lookup returns CDR1 ENHRY and CDR2 SYGVKD. The CDR3 runs 13 residues. The V end was cut by 0 bases, the J end by 4 bases, with 6 bases between. As DNA, the CDR3 is TGTGCCATCAGTGAGTCGCAGGGCTATGGCTACACCTTC. Its protein is CAISESQGYGYTF.

This chain connects TRBV5-8 to TRBJ1-2; D call uncertain. CDR1 is SGHTS, CDR2 YDEGEE, per germline. The CDR3 has 12 residues. The V gene lost 3 bases and the J gene lost 5 bases, with 8 bases spanning the gap. The CDR3: CASSSDRYGYTF. Written as DNA, the CDR3 is TGTGCCAGCAGCTCGGACCGATATGGCTACACCTTC.

The chain has TRBV15 and TRBJ2-1, with a tentative D call TRBD2 (6 bases). CDR3 length: 16 amino acids. V was clipped by 0 bases and J by 4 bases, with 13 bases between them. Looked up from germline, CDR1 is LNHNV and CDR2 is YYDKDF (reference sequence). CDR3 in amino acids: CATSRDPAAGYNEQFF. CDR3 sequence (DNA): TGTGCCACCAGCAGAGACCCGGCGGCGGGATACAATGAGCAGTTCTTC.

CDR3 sequence reads: CASFLRGDTEAFF. CDR3 nucleotide sequence: TGTGCCAGCTTCCTACGAGGCGACACTGAAGCTTTCTTT. The chain uses TRBV18 and TRBJ1-1, with D unresolved. In germline, CDR1 is KGHSH, CDR2 LQKENI. There are 13 residues in the CDR3. Trimming pared 7 bases from V and 3 bases from J, leaving 12 bases between.

The gene calls are TRBV19 and TRBJ2-6; D is possibly TRBD1 or TRBD2 (6 bases each). The CDR3 loop spans 15 amino acids. The V gene's germline CDR1 is LNHDA and CDR2 SQIVND (reference sequence). With 6 bases removed from V and 0 bases from J, the gap between germline ends came to 9 bases. The CDR3 DNA reads TGTGCCAGTAGCGAGGGGGGCTCTGGGGCCAACGTCCTGACTTTC. Translation: CASSEGGSGANVLTF. Using reference TRBV19 and TRBJ2-6 for the parts outside the CDR3, the full variable domain is DGGITQSPKYLFRKEGQNVTLSCEQNLNHDAMYWYRQDPGQGLRLIYYSQIVNDFQKGDIAEGYSVSREKKESFPLTVTSAQKNPTAFYLCASSEGGSGANVLTFGAGSRLTVL.

The CDR3 spells CASSQGLAGRYQETQYF. In DNA form, the CDR3 reads TGCGCCAGCAGCCAAGGACTAGCGGGACGGTACCAAGAGACCCAGTACTTC. The chain combines TRBV4-1 with TRBJ2-5, with TRBD2 identical over 11 bases. Per the germline V gene, CDR1 is MGHRA and CDR2 is YSYEKL. V was pared by 1 base and J by 0 bases, with 4 bases of the junction left unmatched. CDR3 length: 17 residues.